In this sample, the clone carrying this T cell receptor beta chain turned up a few times. The antigen remains undetermined. Primers for the PCR totalled 60 Vbeta and 13 Jbeta. Measured with immunoSEQ multiplex PCR; TCRdb has only the in-frame clones, and not every one. The repertoire has some 240,000 clones, 70% to 80% of them found once; the top ten carry 3.8%. CDR3 length: 16 amino acids. V lost 1 base and J 8 bases, leaving 17 bases between the germline ends. The germline gives CDR1 MDHEN, CDR2 SYDVKM. The sample comes from a study of cytomegalovirus exposure and HLA in healthy donors. Overall study results and limits: In vitro assays verified that three CMV-associated chains recognized CMV antigens specifically. Rates of TCR association differed by HLA locus in a later analysis, with DRB1 highest and HLA-C lowest.

The source material was PBMCs. The origin of this receptor is a male donor in good health and CMV-seronegative. This chain uses TRBV28 with TRBJ1-4, with a tentative D call TRBD1 (5 bases). The CDR3 coding sequence is TGTGCCAGCAGTTTATCCTCCGGGGCCGGGGGAGAAAAACTGTTTTTT. This sequence encodes CASSLSSGAGGEKLFF.